This record covers a single T cell receptor (beta chain). These data are taken from a study of response to subunit inactivated influenza vaccine. TCRdb reanalysed the RT-PCR reads using MiXCR and keeps one entry per CDR3 protein. The sample shows hundreds of thousands of distinct CDR3 sequences, around 9.9% of them seen only once. Germline V gene lookup returns CDR1 SGHRS and CDR2 YFSETQ. CDR3 length: 11 residues. Trimming removed 4 bases at V and 9 bases at J, with 7 bases between. The rearrangement joins TRBV5-1 to TRBJ2-2; D unresolved. The clonotype was recovered from a man between 50 and 59 years old who received an inactivated influenza vaccine. The specimen comprised PBMCs from blood, sampled about 40 days after vaccination. In DNA form, the CDR3 reads TGCGCCAGCAGCGTCTCCCGGGAGCTGTTTTTT. Translating it yields CASSVSRELFF. Combining the CDR3 with reference TRBV5-1 and TRBJ2-2 gives the whole variable domain KAGVTQTPRYLIKTRGQQVTLSCSPISGHRSVSWYQQTPGQGLQFLFEYFSETQRNKGNFPGRFSGRQFSNSRSEMNVSTLELGDSALYLCASSVSRELFFGEGSRLTVL.